The clone carrying this T cell receptor beta chain was counted between two and nine times. This record belongs to a study of blood T cell repertoires in COVID-19. Background on the study: Some COVID-19 samples were acute and others convalescent; all came from the United States, Italy and Spain. Sample material is recorded as cDNA or gDNA derived from T cells, B-cell-depleted T cells, or PBMCs.

The CDR3 loop spans 11 amino acids. Original processing methods: Amplification of reference gene primers provided the estimated nucleated cell counts. Data came from immunoSEQ multiplex PCR; TCRdb stores just in-frame clones and leaves some out. That table gives V, J and clone size, and the DNA gave D and trimming. The sample has about 170,000 clones; over 80% are singletons. The sequenced material came from peripheral blood. The clonotype was recovered from an older woman with acute or convalescent COVID-19. The V gene is TRBV21-1, the J gene TRBJ1-1. TRBV21-1 is recorded as a pseudogene. CDR3 residues: CASPGGTEAFF. The CDR3 DNA is TGTGCCAGCCCCGGGGGCACTGAAGCTTTCTTT.